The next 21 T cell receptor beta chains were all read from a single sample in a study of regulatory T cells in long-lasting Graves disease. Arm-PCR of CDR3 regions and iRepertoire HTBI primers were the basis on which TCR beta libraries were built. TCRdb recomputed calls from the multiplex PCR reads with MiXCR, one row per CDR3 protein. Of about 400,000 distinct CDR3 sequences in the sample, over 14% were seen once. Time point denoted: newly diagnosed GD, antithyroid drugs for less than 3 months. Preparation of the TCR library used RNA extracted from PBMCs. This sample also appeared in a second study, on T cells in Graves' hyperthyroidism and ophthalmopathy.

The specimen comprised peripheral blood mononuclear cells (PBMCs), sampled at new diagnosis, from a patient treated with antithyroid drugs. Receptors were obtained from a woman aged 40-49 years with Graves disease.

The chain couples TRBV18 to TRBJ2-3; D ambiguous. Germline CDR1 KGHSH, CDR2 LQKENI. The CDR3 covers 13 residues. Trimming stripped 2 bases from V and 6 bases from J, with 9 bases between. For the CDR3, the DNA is TGTGCCAGCTCACCAGACGGTGTGGATACGCAGTATTTT. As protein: CASSPDGVDTQYF.

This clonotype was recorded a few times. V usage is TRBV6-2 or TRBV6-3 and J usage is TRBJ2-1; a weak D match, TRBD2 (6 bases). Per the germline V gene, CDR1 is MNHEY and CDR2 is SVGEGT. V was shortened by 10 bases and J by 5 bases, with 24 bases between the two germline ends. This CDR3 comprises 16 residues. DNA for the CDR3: TGTGCCACCCAACCGGGACTGAGACAAGTCAACAATGAGCAGTTCTTC. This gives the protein CATQPGLRQVNNEQFF.

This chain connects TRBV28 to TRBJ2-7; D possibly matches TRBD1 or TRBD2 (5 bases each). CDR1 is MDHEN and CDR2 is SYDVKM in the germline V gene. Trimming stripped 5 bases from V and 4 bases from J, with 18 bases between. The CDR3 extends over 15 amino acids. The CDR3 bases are TGTGCCAGCAGTCCCAGGGCCGAGCGGAGGTACGAGCAGTACTTC. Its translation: CASSPRAERRYEQYF.

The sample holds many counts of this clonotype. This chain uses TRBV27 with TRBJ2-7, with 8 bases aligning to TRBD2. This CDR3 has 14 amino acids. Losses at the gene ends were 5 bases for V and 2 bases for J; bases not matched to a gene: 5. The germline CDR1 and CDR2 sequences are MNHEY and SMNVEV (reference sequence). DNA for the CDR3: TGTGCCAGCAGTCAAACTAGCGGACCCTACGAGCAGTACTTC. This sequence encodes CASSQTSGPYEQYF.

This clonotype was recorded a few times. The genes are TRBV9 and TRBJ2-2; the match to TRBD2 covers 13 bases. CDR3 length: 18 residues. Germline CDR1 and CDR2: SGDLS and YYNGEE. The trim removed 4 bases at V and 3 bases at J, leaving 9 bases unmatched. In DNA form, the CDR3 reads TGTGCCAGCAGCTCCAGACTAGCGGGAGGCGAGGACACCGGGGAGCTGTTTTTT. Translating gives CASSSRLAGGEDTGELFF.

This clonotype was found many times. CDR3 residues: CASSLVPGGGSDTEAFF. The CDR3 DNA sequence: TGTGCCAGCAGTTTGGTTCCAGGGGGCGGATCGGACACTGAAGCTTTCTTT. The J gene is TRBJ1-1, the V gene TRBV28, with 8 bases aligning to TRBD1. CDR3 length: 17 amino acids. Germline V gene lookup returns CDR1 MDHEN and CDR2 SYDVKM. Germline trimming cut 3 bases from V and 3 bases from J; bases unmatched to any gene: 12.

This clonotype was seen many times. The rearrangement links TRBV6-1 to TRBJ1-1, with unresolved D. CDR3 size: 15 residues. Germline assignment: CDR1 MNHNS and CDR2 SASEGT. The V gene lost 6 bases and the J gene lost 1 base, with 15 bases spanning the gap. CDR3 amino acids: CASRGGWGTNTEAFF. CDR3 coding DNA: TGTGCCAGCAGAGGAGGGTGGGGAACGAACACTGAAGCTTTCTTT.

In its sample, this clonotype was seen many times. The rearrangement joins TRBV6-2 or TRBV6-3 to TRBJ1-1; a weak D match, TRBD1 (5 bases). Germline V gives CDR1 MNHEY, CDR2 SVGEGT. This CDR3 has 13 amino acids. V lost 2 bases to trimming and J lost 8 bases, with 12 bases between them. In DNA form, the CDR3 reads TGTGCCAGCAGTTACGGTGGTTGGACAGAAGCTTTCTTT. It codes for CASSYGGWTEAFF.

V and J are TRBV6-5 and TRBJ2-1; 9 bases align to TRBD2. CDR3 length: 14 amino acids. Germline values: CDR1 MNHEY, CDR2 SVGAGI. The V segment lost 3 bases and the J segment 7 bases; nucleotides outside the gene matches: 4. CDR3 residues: CASSYRSGRNEQFF. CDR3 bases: TGTGCCAGCAGTTATCGTAGCGGGAGAAATGAGCAGTTCTTC.

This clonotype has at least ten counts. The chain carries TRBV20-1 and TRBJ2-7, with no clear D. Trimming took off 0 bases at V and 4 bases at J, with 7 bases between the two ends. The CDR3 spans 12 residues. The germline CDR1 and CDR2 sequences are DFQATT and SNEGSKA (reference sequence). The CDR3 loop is CSARDDGYEQYF. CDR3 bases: TGCAGTGCTAGAGATGACGGATACGAGCAGTACTTC.

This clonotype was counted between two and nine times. Here the CDR3 reads CASSPRTGSGGETQYF. CDR3 sequence (DNA): TGTGCCAGCAGCCCCCGGACAGGAAGCGGTGGAGAGACCCAGTACTTC. The chain is built from TRBV12-3 or TRBV12-4 and TRBJ2-5; 7 bases match TRBD1. V shed 6 bases and J 4 bases; nucleotides not matched to a gene: 14. The CDR3 is 16 residues long.

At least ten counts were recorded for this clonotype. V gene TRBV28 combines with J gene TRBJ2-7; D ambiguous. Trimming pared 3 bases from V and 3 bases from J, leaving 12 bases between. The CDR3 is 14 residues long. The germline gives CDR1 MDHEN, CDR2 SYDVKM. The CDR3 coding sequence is TGTGCCAGCAGTTTGGGCCTTGGGCGCTACGAGCAGTACTTC. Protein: CASSLGLGRYEQYF.

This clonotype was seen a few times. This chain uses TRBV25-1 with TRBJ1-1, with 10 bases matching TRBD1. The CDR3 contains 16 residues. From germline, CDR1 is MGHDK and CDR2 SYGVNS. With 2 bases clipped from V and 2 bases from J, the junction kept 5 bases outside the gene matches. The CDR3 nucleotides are TGTGCCAGCAGTGAAATGGGGACAGGGGTTAACACTGAAGCTTTCTTT. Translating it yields CASSEMGTGVNTEAFF.

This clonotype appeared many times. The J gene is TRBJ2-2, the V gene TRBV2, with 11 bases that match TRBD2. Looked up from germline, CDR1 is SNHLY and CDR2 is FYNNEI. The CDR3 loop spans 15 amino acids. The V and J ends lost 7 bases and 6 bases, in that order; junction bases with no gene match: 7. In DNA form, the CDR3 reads TGTGCCAGCAATAAGGGACTAGCGGAGTCCGGGGAGCTGTTTTTT. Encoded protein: CASNKGLAESGELFF.

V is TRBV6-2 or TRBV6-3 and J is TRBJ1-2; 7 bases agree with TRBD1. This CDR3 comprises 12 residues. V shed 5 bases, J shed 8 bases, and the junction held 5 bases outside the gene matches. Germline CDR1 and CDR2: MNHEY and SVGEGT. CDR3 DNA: TGTGCCAGCAGTCTGGACAGGTTCGGCTACACCTTC. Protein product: CASSLDRFGYTF.

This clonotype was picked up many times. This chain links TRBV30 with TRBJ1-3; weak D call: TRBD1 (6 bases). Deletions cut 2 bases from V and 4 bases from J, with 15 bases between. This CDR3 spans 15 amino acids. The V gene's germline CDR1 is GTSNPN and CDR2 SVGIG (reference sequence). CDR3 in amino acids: CAWSIGQSLGNTIYF. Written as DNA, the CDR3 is TGTGCCTGGAGTATCGGACAGAGCCTGGGAAACACCATATATTTT.

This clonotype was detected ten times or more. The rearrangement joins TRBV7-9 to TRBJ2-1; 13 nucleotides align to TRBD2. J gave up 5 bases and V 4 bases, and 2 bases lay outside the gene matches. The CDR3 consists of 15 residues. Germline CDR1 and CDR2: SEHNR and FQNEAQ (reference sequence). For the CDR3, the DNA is TGTGCCAGCAGCTGGACTAGCGGGAGCCACAATGAGCAGTTCTTC. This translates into CASSWTSGSHNEQFF.

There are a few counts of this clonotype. In DNA, the CDR3 is TGTGCCAGTGGGACGGGGGATCAGCCCCAGCATTTT. Its translation is CASGTGDQPQHF. The chain is built from TRBV6-1 and TRBJ1-5, with a tentative D call TRBD1 (5 bases). The CDR3 runs to 12 residues. Looked up from germline, CDR1 is MNHNS and CDR2 is SASEGT. Trimming removed 9 bases from V and 5 bases from J, with 11 bases in between.

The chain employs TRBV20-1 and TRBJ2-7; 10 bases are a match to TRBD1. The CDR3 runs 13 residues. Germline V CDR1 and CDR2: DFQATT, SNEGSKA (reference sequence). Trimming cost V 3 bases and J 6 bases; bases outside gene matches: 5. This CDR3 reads CSASRDRGTEQYF. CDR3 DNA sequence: TGCAGTGCTAGTCGGGACAGGGGTACCGAGCAGTACTTC.

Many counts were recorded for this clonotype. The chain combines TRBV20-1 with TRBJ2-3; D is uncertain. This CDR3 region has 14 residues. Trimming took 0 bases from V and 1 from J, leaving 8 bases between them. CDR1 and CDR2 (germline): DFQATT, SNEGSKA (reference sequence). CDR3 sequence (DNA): TGCAGTGCTAGAGACTCCCGGGGCACAGATACGCAGTATTTT. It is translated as CSARDSRGTDTQYF.

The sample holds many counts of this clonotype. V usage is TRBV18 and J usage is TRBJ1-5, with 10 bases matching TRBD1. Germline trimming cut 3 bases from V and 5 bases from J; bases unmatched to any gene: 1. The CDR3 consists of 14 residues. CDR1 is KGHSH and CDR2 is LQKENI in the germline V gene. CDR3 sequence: CASSPGQGDQPQHF. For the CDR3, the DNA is TGTGCCAGCTCACCCGGACAGGGGGATCAGCCCCAGCATTTT.